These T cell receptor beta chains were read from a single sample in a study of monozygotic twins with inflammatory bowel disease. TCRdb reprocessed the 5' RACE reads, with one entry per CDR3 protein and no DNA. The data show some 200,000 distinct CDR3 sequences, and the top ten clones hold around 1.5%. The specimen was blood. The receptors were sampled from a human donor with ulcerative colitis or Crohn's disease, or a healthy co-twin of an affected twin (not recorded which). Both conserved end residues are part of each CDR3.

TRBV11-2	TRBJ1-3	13	CASSPGTRNTIYF
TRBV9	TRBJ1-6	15	CASSVTGQGGSPLHF
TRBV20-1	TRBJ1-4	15	CSARDPERANEKLFF
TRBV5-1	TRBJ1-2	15	CAISPRGGAGYGYTF
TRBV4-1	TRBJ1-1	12	CASSQGQVGAFF
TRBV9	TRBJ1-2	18	CASSENTGIESASYGYTF
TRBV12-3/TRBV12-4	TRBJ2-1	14	CASSFPGSYNEQFF
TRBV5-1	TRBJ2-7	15	CASSVGQGEPYEQYF
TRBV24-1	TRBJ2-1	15	CATSDRRTGNNEQFF
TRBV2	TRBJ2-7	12	CASSAGFSEQYF
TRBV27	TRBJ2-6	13	CATHSSGANVLTF